The T cell receptor beta chain under discussion was sequenced for a study of CD8+CD57+ T cells in acquired aplastic anemia. Overall study context: Mean yield of DNA from sorted CD4+ and CD8+ cells was roughly 3.2 ug. The study, taken as a whole, reports: Statistical testing detected no significant gap in CD8+ Simpson's diversity between patients and controls. Patients and controls were found to share 25 to 30 CD8+ CDR3 sequences.

Researchers used genomic DNA as the template to profile TCR beta VDJ and CDR3. One entry per CDR3 protein, called by TCRdb with MiXCR from the reads. The sample has roughly 220,000 distinct CDR3 sequences, approximately 65% seen once. The CDR3 totals 14 residues. The V gene's germline CDR1 is SGHKS and CDR2 YYEKEE (reference sequence). J gave up 8 bases and V 3 bases, and 6 bases lay outside the gene matches. Sequencing was done on patients that had shown CD8+CD57+ cell expansion by flow cytometry. This clonotype was seen ten or more times. Its antigen remains unidentified. The sequenced sample was sorted CD4+, CD8+, or CD8+CD57+ T cells (not recorded which) from PBMCs. The chain recombines TRBV5-5 with TRBJ2-1, with 9 bases aligning to TRBD1. The source is a human donor with aplastic anemia. The CDR3 region has the DNA TGTGCCAGCAGCTCCGGGACAGGGACTGATGAGCAGTTCTTC. Amino acids: CASSSGTGTDEQFF.